Shown below are 16 T cell receptor beta chains from a single sample sequenced in a study of blood T cell repertoires in COVID-19 (dated by TCRdb to the early 2020s). Library preparation used the immunoSEQ multiplex PCR assay. Imported from immuneACCESS, the table was reduced by TCRdb to in-frame sequences with V and J called. These copies leave out some clones; in studies compared against another copy, an unresolved V gene accounts for under half, and the cause of the remainder is not known. Counted in this sample were some 150,000 clones; 75% to 85% of them appeared once. The ten largest clonotypes hold around a tenth of the sample. Source material: peripheral blood. The receptors stem from a woman in her forties or fifties with acute or convalescent COVID-19.

A single count supports this clone. The J gene is TRBJ2-7, the V gene TRBV19; a possible D gene is TRBD1 (7 bases). V lost 2 bases and J lost 5, with 16 bases in between. CDR1 is LNHDA and CDR2 is SQIVND in the germline V gene (reference sequence). CDR3 length equals 15 residues. The CDR3 DNA reads as TGTGCCAGTAGTATAACGGGAGACAGGGCGAACGAGCAGTACTTC. It translates to CASSITGDRANEQYF.

This clone appeared once. The genes are TRBV4-2 and TRBJ1-5, with D uncertain. The V gene's germline CDR1 is LGHNA and CDR2 YNFKEQ. V lost 0 bases to trimming and J lost 0 bases, with 9 bases between them. This CDR3 region has 16 residues. CDR3 sequence: CASSQDRSHSNQPQHF. Written as DNA, the CDR3 is TGTGCCAGCAGCCAAGACAGGTCTCATAGCAATCAGCCCCAGCATTTT.

The chain is built from TRBV7-3 and TRBJ2-3; 8 positions agree with TRBD2. The CDR3 contains 16 residues. Unmatched junction bases numbered 11, after V lost 5 bases and J lost 4 bases. Germline CDR1 and CDR2: SGHTA and FQGTGA. CDR3 nucleotides: TGTGCCAGCAGCGGCGGGACTAGGGGTTCCGCAGATACGCAGTATTTT. It yields the protein CASSGGTRGSADTQYF.

The genes are TRBV7-9 and TRBJ2-7; D is unclear. Germline values: CDR1 SEHNR, CDR2 FQNEAQ (reference sequence). The germline V and J ends were trimmed by 5 bases and 5 bases, with 19 bases remaining between them. This CDR3 region has 15 residues. The CDR3 DNA sequence: TGTGCCAGCAGCCAGAGGTACGGCCTCTTCGACGAGCAGTACTTC. Residues: CASSQRYGLFDEQYF.

This chain connects TRBV7-2 to TRBJ2-5; TRBD2 matches at 10 bases. Per the germline V gene, CDR1 is SGHTA and CDR2 is FQGNSA. The J segment lost 5 bases and the V segment lost 5 bases, leaving 2 bases of the junction unmatched. The CDR3 runs to 13 residues. This CDR3 reads CASSRAGGETQYF. The CDR3 DNA follows: TGTGCCAGCAGCAGAGCGGGGGGGGAGACCCAGTACTTC.

V usage is TRBV7-2 and J usage is TRBJ2-1, with 13 nucleotides matching TRBD2. This CDR3 has 19 amino acids. Germline V lookup: CDR1 SGHTA, CDR2 FQGNSA. V gave up 5 bases and J gave up 5 bases; unmatched junction bases: 15. As DNA, the CDR3 is TGTGCCAGCAGCGCGGGACTAGCGGGATCGGTCAGAATTAACAATGAGCAGTTCTTC. As protein: CASSAGLAGSVRINNEQFF.

The genes are TRBV10-3 and TRBJ1-2; D is undetermined. The germline CDR1 and CDR2 sequences are ENHRY and SYGVKD. The V gene lost 5 bases and the J gene lost 7 bases, with 17 bases spanning the gap. This CDR3 has 14 amino acids. CDR3 sequence (DNA): TGTGCCATCAGTACCGTCGTTCTAACTGCTGGCTACACCTTC. Amino acid sequence: CAISTVVLTAGYTF.

This chain joins TRBV28 and TRBJ2-1, with D unclear. The CDR3 runs to 11 residues. Germline V gene lookup returns CDR1 MDHEN and CDR2 SYDVKM. Trimming left V 4 bases short and J 8 bases short, with 6 bases between. The CDR3 nucleotides are TGTGCCAGCAGTTCCAATCATGAGCAGTTCTTC. It is translated as CASSSNHEQFF.

The genes are TRBV5-1 and TRBJ1-1; 10 nucleotides align to TRBD1. Germline CDR1 reads SGHRS; CDR2 reads YFSETQ. CDR3 size: 15 residues. The junction had 9 bases not matched to a gene; V was cut back by 6 bases and J by 4 bases. The CDR3 spells CASIRGQGSVTEAFF. The CDR3 DNA reads as TGCGCCAGCATAAGGGGACAGGGGTCGGTCACTGAAGCTTTCTTT.

CDR3: CASSQDAGGKTQYF. In DNA form, the CDR3 reads TGTGCCAGCAGCCAAGACGCAGGGGGAAAGACCCAGTACTTC. This chain uses TRBV3-1 (or the pseudogene TRBV3-2) with TRBJ2-5, with 7 bases aligning to TRBD1. Germline assignment: CDR1 LGHDT and CDR2 YNNKEL (reference sequence). Trimming removed 0 bases from V and 6 bases from J; junction bases left unmatched: 4. The CDR3 spans 14 residues.

V is TRBV28 and J is TRBJ1-2; D is unresolved. This CDR3 region has 13 residues. Germline CDR1 and CDR2: MDHEN and SYDVKM. V lost 10 bases, J lost 0 bases, and 12 bases lay in between. CDR3 residues: CATVTLANYGYTF. The CDR3 region has the DNA TGTGCCACCGTCACCCTAGCTAACTATGGCTACACCTTC.

This clone has only a few counts. The chain couples TRBV5-4 to TRBJ1-3; D uncertain. This CDR3 region has 15 residues. V was cut by 0 bases and J by 0 bases, with 7 bases left in between. Germline loops: CDR1 SGHNT, CDR2 YYREEE (reference sequence). This chain's CDR3 is CASSLDASSGNTIYF. CDR3 in DNA: TGTGCCAGCAGCTTGGATGCGAGCTCTGGAAACACCATATATTTT.

The rearrangement joins TRBV6-5 to TRBJ2-3; D is unresolved. Trimming stripped 7 bases from V and 2 bases from J, with 16 bases between. The CDR3 length is 15 residues. Germline V lookup: CDR1 MNHEY, CDR2 SVGAGI. This chain's CDR3 is CASNDPDGVTDTQYF. The CDR3, as DNA: TGTGCCAGCAACGACCCCGACGGAGTCACAGATACGCAGTATTTT.

The chain carries TRBV7-6 and TRBJ2-6, with TRBD2 identical over 7 bases. The CDR3 is 16 amino acids. The V gene's germline CDR1 is SGHVS and CDR2 FNYEAQ. V trimming: 3 bases; J trimming: 2 bases; junction bases outside the gene matches: 4. CDR3 sequence: CASSFTAGAGANVLTF. The CDR3 nucleotides are TGTGCCAGCAGCTTCACTGCGGGGGCTGGGGCCAACGTCCTGACTTTC. The entire variable domain, with the rest obtained from reference TRBV7-6 and TRBJ2-6, is as follows: GAGVSQSPRYKVTKRGQDVALRCDPISGHVSLYWYRQALGQGPEFLTYFNYEAQQDKSGLPNDRFSAERPEGSISTLTIQRTEQRDSAMYRCASSFTAGAGANVLTFGAGSRLTVL.

This clone was observed a handful of times. V gene TRBV14 combines with J gene TRBJ1-6; the match to TRBD1 covers 8 bases. J gave up 9 bases and V 5 bases, and 6 bases lay outside the gene matches. Germline V CDR1 and CDR2: SGHDN, FVKESK. The CDR3 extends over 14 amino acids. As DNA, the CDR3 is TGTGCCAGCAGCTACCGACAGGGGAGTTCACCCCTCCACTTT. Protein product: CASSYRQGSSPLHF.

This chain joins TRBV9 and TRBJ1-1; weak D call: TRBD1 (6 bases). The germline V and J ends were trimmed by 1 base and 7 bases, with 14 bases remaining between them. CDR1 is SGDLS and CDR2 is YYNGEE in the germline V gene. The CDR3 is 14 residues long. Written as DNA, the CDR3 is TGTGCCAGCAGCGTATTTGGGGGGGCTGGTGAAGCTTTCTTT. This translates into CASSVFGGAGEAFF.